The 10 T cell receptor beta chains below come from one sample, sequenced in a study of blood T cell repertoires in COVID-19 (dated by TCRdb to between 2020 and 2021). Receptor libraries were prepared by the immunoSEQ multiplex PCR assay. The table comes from immuneACCESS by way of TCRdb, which keeps in-frame sequences with V and J called. Part of the clones is missing from these tables; in studies checked, under half for an unresolved V gene and the rest for unknown reasons. The sample records around 150,000 clones, approximately 91% of which are singletons. The ten largest make up roughly 2.3% of the sample. Sequencing used peripheral blood. All receptors derive from a young man with acute or convalescent COVID-19.

V is TRBV5-6 and J is TRBJ2-1; the match to TRBD2 covers 8 bases. This CDR3 contains 18 residues. The V and J ends lost 2 bases and 5 bases, in that order; junction bases with no gene match: 15. Germline V lookup: CDR1 SGHDT, CDR2 YYEEEE. As DNA, the CDR3 is TGTGCCAGCAGCTTCCCCGCCGGCAACGCGGGGGGTAACAATGAGCAGTTCTTC. Its protein is CASSFPAGNAGGNNEQFF.

The table lists this clone with a count of one. This chain joins TRBV7-9 and TRBJ1-1, with D perhaps matching TRBD1 (5 bases). The germline V gene encodes CDR1 SEHNR and CDR2 FQNEAQ (reference sequence). The CDR3 extends over 15 amino acids. V was shortened by 3 bases and J by 1 base, with 12 bases between the two germline ends. The CDR3: CASSLSLGGNTEAFF. CDR3 in DNA: TGTGCCAGCAGCTTGAGTCTGGGGGGGAACACTGAAGCTTTCTTT. The whole variable domain, filled in from reference TRBV7-9 and TRBJ1-1, reads DTGVSQNPRHKITKRGQNVTFRCDPISEHNRLYWYRQTLGQGPEFLTYFQNEAQLEKSRLLSDRFSAERPKGSFSTLEIQRTEQGDSAMYLCASSLSLGGNTEAFFGQGTRLTVV.

The V gene is TRBV5-4, the J gene TRBJ1-4; the D gene is possibly TRBD1 (5 bases). Per the germline V gene, CDR1 is SGHNT and CDR2 is YYREEE (reference sequence). The CDR3 sequence is 15 residues long. The ends were cut back, 2 bases at V and 4 bases at J, with 12 bases in the middle. CDR3 coding DNA: TGTGCCAGCAGCTTTGGGGCAGGAGATAATGAAAAACTGTTTTTT. This encodes CASSFGAGDNEKLFF.

The chain combines TRBV18 with TRBJ2-7; maybe TRBD2 (6 bases). V shed 4 bases and J shed 2 bases, with 18 bases lying between them. This CDR3 has 16 residues. Germline CDR1 and CDR2: KGHSH and LQKENI. The CDR3 protein is CASSQLGTVRTYEQYF. The CDR3, as DNA: TGTGCCAGCTCACAGTTAGGGACTGTAAGGACCTACGAGCAGTACTTC.

The gene calls are TRBV9 and TRBJ2-5; a possible D gene is TRBD1 (6 bases). Between the trimmed V and J ends, which lost 2 bases and 5 bases, there was a span of 19 bases. From germline, CDR1 is SGDLS and CDR2 YYNGEE. The CDR3 has 16 amino acids. The CDR3, as DNA: TGTGCCAGCAGCGTTAGTGGAGCAGGGCAGGGGGAGACCCAGTACTTC. Translating it yields CASSVSGAGQGETQYF.

The genes are TRBV9 and TRBJ1-1, with 8 bases aligning to TRBD1. CDR3 length: 14 residues. CDR1 is SGDLS and CDR2 is YYNGEE in the germline V gene. V lost 3 bases, J lost 4 bases, and 5 bases stayed unmatched. The CDR3 sequence: CASSERTGSTEAFF. CDR3 DNA sequence: TGTGCCAGCAGCGAACGGACAGGGAGCACTGAAGCTTTCTTT.

This chain connects TRBV18 to TRBJ1-5, with 12 bases identical to TRBD1. The germline gives CDR1 KGHSH, CDR2 LQKENI. The CDR3 length is 17 residues. Trimming took 2 bases from V and 2 from J; bases not matched to a gene: 4. The CDR3 DNA is TGTGCCAGCTCACCAGGGACAGGGGGCCTAGGCAATCAGCCCCAGCATTTT. Its translation is CASSPGTGGLGNQPQHF.

This chain links TRBV6-1 with TRBJ2-7; D remains ambiguous. Germline CDR1 reads MNHNS; CDR2 reads SASEGT. Trimming took off 3 bases at V and 3 bases at J, with 6 bases between the two ends. This CDR3 has 12 amino acids. The CDR3 DNA reads as TGTGCCAGCAGTGAGAGGTTCTACGAGCAGTACTTC. Translating gives CASSERFYEQYF.

The genes are TRBV5-4 and TRBJ2-3, with a possible D match to TRBD1 (6 bases). CDR3 length: 15 residues. Per germline, CDR1 SGHNT and CDR2 YYREEE (reference sequence). Trimming left V 0 bases short and J 3 bases short, with 11 bases between. This chain's CDR3 is CASSLDRDGTDTQYF. The CDR3 DNA is TGTGCCAGCAGCTTGGACAGGGATGGTACAGATACGCAGTATTTT.

The V gene is TRBV6-5, the J gene TRBJ2-1; the match to TRBD1 covers 7 bases. This CDR3 region has 15 residues. The trim removed 0 bases at V and 10 bases at J, leaving 9 bases unmatched. Germline assignment: CDR1 MNHEY and CDR2 SVGAGI. The CDR3 DNA is TGTGCCAGCAGTTACTCTCCTCTAACAGGGGAGGAGCAGTTCTTC. Translated: CASSYSPLTGEEQFF.